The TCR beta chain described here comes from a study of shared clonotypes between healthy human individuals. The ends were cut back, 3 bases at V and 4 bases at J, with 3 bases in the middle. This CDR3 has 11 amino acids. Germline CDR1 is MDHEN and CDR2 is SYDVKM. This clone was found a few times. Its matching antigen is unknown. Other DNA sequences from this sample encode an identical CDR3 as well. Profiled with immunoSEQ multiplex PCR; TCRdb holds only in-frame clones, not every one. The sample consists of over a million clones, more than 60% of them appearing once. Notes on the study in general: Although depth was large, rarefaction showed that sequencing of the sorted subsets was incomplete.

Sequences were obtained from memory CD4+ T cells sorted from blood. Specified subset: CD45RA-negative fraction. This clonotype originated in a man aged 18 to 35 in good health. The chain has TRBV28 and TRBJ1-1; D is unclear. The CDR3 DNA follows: TGTGCCAGCAGTTTGAGCACTGAAGCTTTCTTT. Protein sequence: CASSLSTEAFF.